Below, one TCR beta chain is given with its context. Its antigen is unidentified. The sample originates from a study of response to subunit inactivated influenza vaccine. Study findings and constraints: After each seasonal influenza vaccination, few new T cells are recruited, the authors suggested.

Using its own MiXCR run on the RT-PCR reads, TCRdb lists one record per CDR3 protein. The sample comprises a few hundred thousand distinct CDR3 sequences, approximately 15% of which are singletons, and approximately 10% rests with the top ten. In germline, CDR1 is MNHNS, CDR2 SASEGT. CDR3 length: 15 amino acids. The V gene lost 2 bases and the J gene lost 2 bases, with 13 bases spanning the gap. This chain connects TRBV6-1 to TRBJ2-7; the D call may be TRBD1 or TRBD2 (5 bases each). The input for sequencing was PBMCs from blood, taken approximately 12 days after vaccination. The sequence was collected from a man aged 50 to 60 who received an inactivated influenza vaccine. CDR3: CASSELYRDPYEQYF. DNA for the CDR3: TGTGCCAGCAGTGAACTTTACCGGGACCCCTACGAGCAGTACTTC.